This TCR beta chain was sequenced during a study of OX40 agonist ivuxolimab in advanced cancers. As for the study in general: Patients in the trial were receiving intravenous ivuxolimab every 2 weeks, at doses of 0.01 to 10 mg/kg. The group had a mean age of about 64 years, ranged from roughly 20 to 80, and was 82.7% male.

Exclusion applied to patients with autoimmune disease history or systemic immunosuppression. Libraries were prepared by immunoSEQ multiplex PCR; TCRdb keeps only in-frame clonotypes and omits some of them. Of 55,000 to 75,000 clones in the sample, roughly 84% were seen once. Study-level findings and limits: Clonal expansion was seen in CD4+ and CD8+ blood T cells by week 6 at 0.1 to 3.0 mg/kg.

As concerns this clone: What it binds is unknown.

The sequence was obtained from an adult with an advanced solid tumor such as melanoma, head and neck, liver or kidney cancer. The input for sequencing was CD4+ or CD8+ T cells sorted from blood, taken in a trial of the OX40 agonist ivuxolimab.

The CDR3 region is CASSPGGRTTGELFF. The CDR3 region has the DNA TGTGCCAGCTCACCAGGCGGGAGGACGACCGGGGAGCTGTTTTTT. This rearrangement joins TRBV18 to TRBJ2-2; TRBD2 agrees at 8 bases. This CDR3 has 15 residues. Germline values: CDR1 KGHSH, CDR2 LQKENI. V was clipped by 2 bases and J by 5 bases; unmatched bases: 4. The full variable domain, its missing parts supplied by reference TRBV18 and TRBJ2-2, is NAGVMQNPRHLVRRRGQEARLRCSPMKGHSHVYWYRQLPEEGLKFMVYLQKENIIDESGMPKERFSAEFPKEGPSILRIQQVVRGDSAAYFCASSPGGRTTGELFFGEGSRLTVL.